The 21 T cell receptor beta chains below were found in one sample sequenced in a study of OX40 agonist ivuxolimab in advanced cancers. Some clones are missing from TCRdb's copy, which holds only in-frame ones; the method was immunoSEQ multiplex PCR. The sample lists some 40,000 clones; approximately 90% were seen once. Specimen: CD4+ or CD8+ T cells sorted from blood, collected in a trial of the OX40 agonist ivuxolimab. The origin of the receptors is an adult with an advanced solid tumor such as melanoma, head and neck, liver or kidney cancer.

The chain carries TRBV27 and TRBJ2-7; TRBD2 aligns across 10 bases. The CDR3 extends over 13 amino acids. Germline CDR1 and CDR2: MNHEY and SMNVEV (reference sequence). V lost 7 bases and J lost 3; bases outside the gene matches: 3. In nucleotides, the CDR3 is TGTGCCAGCACCGGGACTAGCGACTACGAGCAGTACTTC. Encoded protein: CASTGTSDYEQYF.

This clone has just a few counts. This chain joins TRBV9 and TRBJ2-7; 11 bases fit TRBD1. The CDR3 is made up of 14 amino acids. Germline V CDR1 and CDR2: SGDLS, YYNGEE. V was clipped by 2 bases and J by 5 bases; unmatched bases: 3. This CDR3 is CASSVSGQGDEQYF. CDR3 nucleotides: TGTGCCAGCAGCGTCTCGGGACAGGGGGACGAGCAGTACTTC.

As DNA, the CDR3 is TGTGCCAGCAGCGAAGGGGGACAATACAATGAGCAGTTCTTC. It yields the protein CASSEGGQYNEQFF. V usage is TRBV7-8 and J usage is TRBJ2-1, with a possible D match to TRBD1 (6 bases). Germline CDR1 SGHVS, CDR2 FQNEAQ. This CDR3 region has 14 residues. Deletions cut 5 bases from V and 4 bases from J, with 12 bases between.

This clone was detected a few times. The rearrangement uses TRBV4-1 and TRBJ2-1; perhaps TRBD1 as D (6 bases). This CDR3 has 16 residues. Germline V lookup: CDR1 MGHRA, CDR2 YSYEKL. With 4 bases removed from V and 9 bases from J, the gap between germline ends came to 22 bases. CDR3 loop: CASSPTLGQGTPEQFF. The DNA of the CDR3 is TGCGCCAGCAGCCCCACCCTTGGGCAGGGGACGCCTGAGCAGTTCTTC.

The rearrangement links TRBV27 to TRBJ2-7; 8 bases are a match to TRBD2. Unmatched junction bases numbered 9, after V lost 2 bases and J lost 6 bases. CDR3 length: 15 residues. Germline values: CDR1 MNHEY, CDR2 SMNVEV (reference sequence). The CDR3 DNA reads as TGTGCCAGCAGTTTAGACGGAGTAGCGGGACCCGAGCAGTACTTC. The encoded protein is CASSLDGVAGPEQYF.

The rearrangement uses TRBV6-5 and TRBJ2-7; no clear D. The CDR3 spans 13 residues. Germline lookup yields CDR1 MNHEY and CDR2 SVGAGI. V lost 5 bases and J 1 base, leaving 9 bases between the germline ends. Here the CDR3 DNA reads TGTGCCAGCAGTGAAGGCAGATCCTACGAGCAGTACTTC. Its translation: CASSEGRSYEQYF.

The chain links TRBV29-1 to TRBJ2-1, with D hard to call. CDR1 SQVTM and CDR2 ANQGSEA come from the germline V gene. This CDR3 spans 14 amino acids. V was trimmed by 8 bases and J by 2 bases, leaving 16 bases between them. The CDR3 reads CSLEDLNAYNEQFF. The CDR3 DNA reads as TGCAGCCTCGAGGATCTCAACGCCTACAATGAGCAGTTCTTC.

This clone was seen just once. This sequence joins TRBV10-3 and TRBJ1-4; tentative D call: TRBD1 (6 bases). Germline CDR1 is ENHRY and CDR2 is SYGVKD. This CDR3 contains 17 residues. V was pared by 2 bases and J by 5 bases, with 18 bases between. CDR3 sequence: CAISEPSTGQTNEKLFF. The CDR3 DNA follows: TGTGCCATCAGTGAGCCCAGCACCGGACAGACAAATGAAAAACTGTTTTTT.

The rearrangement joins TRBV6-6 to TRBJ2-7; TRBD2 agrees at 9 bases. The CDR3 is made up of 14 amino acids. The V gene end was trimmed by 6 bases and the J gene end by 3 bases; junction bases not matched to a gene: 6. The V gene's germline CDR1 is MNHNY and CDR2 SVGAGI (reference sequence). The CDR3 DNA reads TGTGCCAGCAGCTTAGCGGGGGACGGCTACGAGCAGTACTTC. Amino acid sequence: CASSLAGDGYEQYF.

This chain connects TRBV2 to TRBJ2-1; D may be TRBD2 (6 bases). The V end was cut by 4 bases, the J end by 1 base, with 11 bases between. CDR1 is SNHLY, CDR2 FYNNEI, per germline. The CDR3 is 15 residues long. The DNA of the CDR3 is TGTGCCAGCAGTGGAGGGGACTGGTCCTACAATGAGCAGTTCTTC. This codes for CASSGGDWSYNEQFF.

CDR3 protein: CASSFYEQYF. The CDR3 nucleotides read TGTGCCAGCAGCTTCTACGAGCAGTACTTC. The chain recombines TRBV11-2 with TRBJ2-7; D is uncertain. Germline CDR1 and CDR2: SGHAT and FQNNGV. The V and J ends lost 3 bases and 3 bases respectively, with 0 bases between them. The length of the CDR3 is 10 residues.

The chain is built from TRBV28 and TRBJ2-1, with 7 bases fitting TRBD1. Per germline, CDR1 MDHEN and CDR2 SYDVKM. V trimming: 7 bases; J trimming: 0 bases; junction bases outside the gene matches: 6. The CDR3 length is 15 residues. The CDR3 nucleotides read TGTGCCAGCATCACAGGGGAGAGCTCCTACAATGAGCAGTTCTTC. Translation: CASITGESSYNEQFF.

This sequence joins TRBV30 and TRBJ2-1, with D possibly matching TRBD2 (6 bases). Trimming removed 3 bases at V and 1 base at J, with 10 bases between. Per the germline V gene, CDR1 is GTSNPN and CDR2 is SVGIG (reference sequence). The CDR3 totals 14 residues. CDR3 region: CAWRDGLSYNEQFF. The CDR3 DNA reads TGTGCCTGGAGAGACGGACTATCCTACAATGAGCAGTTCTTC.

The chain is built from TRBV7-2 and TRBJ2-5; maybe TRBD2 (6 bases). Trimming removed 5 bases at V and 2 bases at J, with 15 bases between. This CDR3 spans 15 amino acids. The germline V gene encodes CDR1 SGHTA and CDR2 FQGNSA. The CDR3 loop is CASSASGPTQETQYF. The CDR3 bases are TGTGCCAGCAGCGCCAGCGGGCCGACTCAAGAGACCCAGTACTTC.

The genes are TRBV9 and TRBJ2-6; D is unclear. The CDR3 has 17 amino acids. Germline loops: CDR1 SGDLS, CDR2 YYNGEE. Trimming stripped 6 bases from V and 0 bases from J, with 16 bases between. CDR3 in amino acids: CASTPTLGPSGANVLTF. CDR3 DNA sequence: TGTGCCAGCACCCCAACACTCGGGCCCTCTGGGGCCAACGTCCTGACTTTC.

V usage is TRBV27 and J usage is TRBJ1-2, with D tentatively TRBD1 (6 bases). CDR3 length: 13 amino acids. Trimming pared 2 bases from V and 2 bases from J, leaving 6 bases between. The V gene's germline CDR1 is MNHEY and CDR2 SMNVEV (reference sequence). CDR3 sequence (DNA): TGTGCCAGCAGTTTACAGGGGAACTATGGCTACACCTTC. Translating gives CASSLQGNYGYTF.

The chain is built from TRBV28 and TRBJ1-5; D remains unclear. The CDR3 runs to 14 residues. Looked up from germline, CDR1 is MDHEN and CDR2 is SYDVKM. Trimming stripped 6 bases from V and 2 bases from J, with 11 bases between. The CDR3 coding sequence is TGTGCCAGCAGCTCAACTGGGGGCAATCAGCCCCAGCATTTT. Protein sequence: CASSSTGGNQPQHF.

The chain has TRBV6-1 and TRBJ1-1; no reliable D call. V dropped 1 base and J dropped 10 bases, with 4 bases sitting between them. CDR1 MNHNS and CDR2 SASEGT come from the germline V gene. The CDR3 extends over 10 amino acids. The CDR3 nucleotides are TGTGCCAGCAGTGAAGGGCCAGCTTTCTTT. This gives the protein CASSEGPAFF.

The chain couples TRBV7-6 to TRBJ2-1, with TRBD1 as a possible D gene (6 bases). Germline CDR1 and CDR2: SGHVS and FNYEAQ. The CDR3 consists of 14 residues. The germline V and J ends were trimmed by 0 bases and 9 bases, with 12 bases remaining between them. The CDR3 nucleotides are TGTGCCAGCAGCTTAGCAGTTATAGGGGGTGAGCAGTTCTTC. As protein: CASSLAVIGGEQFF. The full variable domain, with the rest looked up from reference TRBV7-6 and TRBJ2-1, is GAGVSQSPRYKVTKRGQDVALRCDPISGHVSLYWYRQALGQGPEFLTYFNYEAQQDKSGLPNDRFSAERPEGSISTLTIQRTEQRDSAMYRCASSLAVIGGEQFFGPGTRLTVL.

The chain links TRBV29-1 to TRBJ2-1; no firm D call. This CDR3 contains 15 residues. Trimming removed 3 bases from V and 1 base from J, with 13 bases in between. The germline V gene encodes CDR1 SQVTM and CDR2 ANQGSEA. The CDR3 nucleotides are TGCAGCGTTGAGGAAGGAGCTCGTTCCTACAATGAGCAGTTCTTC. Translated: CSVEEGARSYNEQFF.

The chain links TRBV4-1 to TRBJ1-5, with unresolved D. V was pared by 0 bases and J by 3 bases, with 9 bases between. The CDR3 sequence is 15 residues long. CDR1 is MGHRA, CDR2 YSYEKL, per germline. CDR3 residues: CASSQEPISNQPQHF. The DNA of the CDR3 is TGCGCCAGCAGCCAAGAACCCATTTCCAATCAGCCCCAGCATTTT.